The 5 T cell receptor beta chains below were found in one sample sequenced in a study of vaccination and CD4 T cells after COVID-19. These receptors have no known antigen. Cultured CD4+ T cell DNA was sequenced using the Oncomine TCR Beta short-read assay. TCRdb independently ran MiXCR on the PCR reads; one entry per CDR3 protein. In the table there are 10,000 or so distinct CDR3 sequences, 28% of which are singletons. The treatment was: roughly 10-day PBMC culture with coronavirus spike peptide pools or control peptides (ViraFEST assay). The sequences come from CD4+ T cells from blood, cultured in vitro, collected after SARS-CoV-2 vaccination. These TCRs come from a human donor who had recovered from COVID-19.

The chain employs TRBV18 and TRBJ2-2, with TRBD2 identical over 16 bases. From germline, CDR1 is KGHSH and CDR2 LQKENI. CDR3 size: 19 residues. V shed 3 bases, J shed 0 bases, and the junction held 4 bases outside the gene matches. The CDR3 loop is CASSPKGLAGGPNTGELFF. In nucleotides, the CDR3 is TGTGCCAGCTCACCGAAGGGACTAGCGGGAGGGCCGAACACCGGGGAGCTGTTTTTT.

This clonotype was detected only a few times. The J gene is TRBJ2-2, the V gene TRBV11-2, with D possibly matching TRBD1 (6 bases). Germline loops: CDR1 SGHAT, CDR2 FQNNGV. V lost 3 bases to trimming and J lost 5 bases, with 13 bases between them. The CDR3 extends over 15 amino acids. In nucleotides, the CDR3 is TGTGCCAGCAGCTTGCAGGGGACACGGACCGGGGAGCTGTTTTTT. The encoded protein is CASSLQGTRTGELFF. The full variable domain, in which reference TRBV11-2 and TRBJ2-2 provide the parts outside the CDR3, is EAGVAQSPRYKIIEKRQSVAFWCNPISGHATLYWYQQILGQGPKLLIQFQNNGVVDDSQLPKDRFSAERLKGVDSTLKIQPAKLEDSAVYLCASSLQGTRTGELFFGEGSRLTVL.

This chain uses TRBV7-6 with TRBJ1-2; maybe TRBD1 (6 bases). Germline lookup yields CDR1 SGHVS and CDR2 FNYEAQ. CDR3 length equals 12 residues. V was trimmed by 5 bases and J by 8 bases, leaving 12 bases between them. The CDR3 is CASSPGQKGYTF. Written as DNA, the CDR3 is TGTGCCAGCAGCCCTGGACAGAAAGGCTACACCTTC.

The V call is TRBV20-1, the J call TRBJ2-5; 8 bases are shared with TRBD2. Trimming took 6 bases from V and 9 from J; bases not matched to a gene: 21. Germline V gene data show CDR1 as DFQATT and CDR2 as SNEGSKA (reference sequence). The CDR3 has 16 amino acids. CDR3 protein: CSARGRDSFGREAQYF. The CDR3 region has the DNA TGCAGTGCCAGGGGCCGGGACTCCTTCGGGAGGGAGGCCCAGTACTTC.

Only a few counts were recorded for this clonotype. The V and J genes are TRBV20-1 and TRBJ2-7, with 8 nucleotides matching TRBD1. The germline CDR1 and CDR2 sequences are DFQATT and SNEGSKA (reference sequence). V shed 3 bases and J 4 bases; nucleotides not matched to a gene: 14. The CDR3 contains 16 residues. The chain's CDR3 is CSASGVVGRGRYEQYF. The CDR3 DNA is TGCAGTGCTAGTGGGGTTGTTGGCAGGGGGCGGTACGAGCAGTACTTC.